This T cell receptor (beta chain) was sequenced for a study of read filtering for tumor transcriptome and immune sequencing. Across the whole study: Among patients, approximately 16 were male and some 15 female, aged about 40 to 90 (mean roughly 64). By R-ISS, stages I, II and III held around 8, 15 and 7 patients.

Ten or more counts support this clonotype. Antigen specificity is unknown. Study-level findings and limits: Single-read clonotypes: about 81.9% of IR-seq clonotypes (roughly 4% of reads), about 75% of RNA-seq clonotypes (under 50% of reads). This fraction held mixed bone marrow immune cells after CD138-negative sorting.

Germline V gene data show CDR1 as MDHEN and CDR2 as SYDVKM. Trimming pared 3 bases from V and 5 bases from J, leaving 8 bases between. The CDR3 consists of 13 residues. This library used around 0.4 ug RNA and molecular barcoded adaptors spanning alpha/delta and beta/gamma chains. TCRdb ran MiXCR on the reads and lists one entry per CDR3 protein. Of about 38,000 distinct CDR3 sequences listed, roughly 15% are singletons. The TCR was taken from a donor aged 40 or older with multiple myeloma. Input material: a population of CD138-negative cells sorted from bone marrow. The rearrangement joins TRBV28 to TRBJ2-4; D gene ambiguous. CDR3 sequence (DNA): TGTGCCAGCAGTTTTGGCGGCGAAAACATTCAGTACTTC. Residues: CASSFGGENIQYF.